The 13 T cell receptor beta chains presented below share a single source sample, sequenced in a study of spatial heterogeneity in lung cancer. Time point described: sample taken at primary tumor resection. Unsorted whole RNA of tumor, nontumor lung or frozen PBMC was sequenced. TCRdb used MiXCR to reprocess the 5' RACE reads, holding one entry per CDR3 protein. This sample yields roughly 10,000 distinct CDR3 sequences, of which 3% to 5% are seen a single time; 6% to 9.5% belongs to the top ten. The sequencing here drew on normal lung tissue next to the tumor, taken at surgery. The receptors were sampled from a male donor with early-stage non-small cell lung cancer.

This clonotype was detected many times. The size of this beta chain means little, since it is a stray read in a library made for alpha chains. The chain is built from TRBV28 and TRBJ1-5; 7 positions match TRBD1. From germline, CDR1 is MDHEN and CDR2 SYDVKM. Trimming cost V 4 bases and J 2 bases; bases outside gene matches: 8. The CDR3 is made up of 16 amino acids. CDR3 sequence reads: CASSSPSGGGNQPQHF. CDR3 bases: TGTGCCAGCAGTTCACCCTCAGGGGGTGGCAATCAGCCCCAGCATTTT.

This clonotype was observed many times. Being off target in a library aimed at alpha chains, this beta chain has a size of little meaning. The gene calls are TRBV4-1 and TRBJ1-1, with D possibly matching TRBD1 (6 bases). CDR1 and CDR2 from the germline V gene are MGHRA and YSYEKL. The CDR3 has 15 amino acids. Trimming removed 1 base from V and 0 bases from J, with 9 bases in between. The CDR3 coding sequence is TGCGCCAGCAGCCAAGGACAGGAAATGAACACTGAAGCTTTCTTT. It encodes CASSQGQEMNTEAFF.

On this clonotype: Found in a library prepared for alpha chains, this beta chain is an off-target read, and its abundance has little meaning. V and J are TRBV7-2 and TRBJ2-3; 7 nucleotides line up with TRBD1. CDR1 is SGHTA and CDR2 is FQGNSA in the germline V gene. This CDR3 has 14 amino acids. Losses at the gene ends were 3 bases for V and 2 bases for J; bases not matched to a gene: 2. The CDR3 region is CASSLGQPTDTQYF. The CDR3 region has the DNA TGTGCCAGCAGCTTGGGACAGCCCACAGATACGCAGTATTTT.

Comments on this clonotype: This beta chain lies outside the target of a library built for alpha chains; its clone size means little. The chain employs TRBV18 and TRBJ2-4; tentative D call: TRBD1 (6 bases). V lost 3 bases and J lost 1, with 13 bases in between. CDR1 and CDR2 (germline): KGHSH, LQKENI. This CDR3 has 16 residues. CDR3 residues: CASSPLLQGAKNIQYF. The CDR3 DNA sequence: TGTGCCAGCTCACCGCTCCTGCAGGGGGCCAAAAACATTCAGTACTTC.

The table lists this clonotype with many counts. This beta chain came through as a stray read in a library set up for alpha chains, and its size says little. The chain uses TRBV12-3 or TRBV12-4 and TRBJ2-1; 7 bases align to TRBD2. This CDR3 is built from 14 residues. J was trimmed by 7 bases and V by 5 bases; bases with no gene match: 8. DNA for the CDR3: TGTGCCAGCAGTCCTCGGCGGGAGTGGAATGAGCAGTTCTTC. It encodes CASSPRREWNEQFF.

Details on this clonotype: A much larger clone is a single base away; this may be a read error. The library was built for alpha chains, so this beta chain is an off-target read and its size means little. In nucleotides, the CDR3 is TGTGCCAGCAGGGCCTCTAGCGTCTCCTACATTGAGCAGTTCTTC. This encodes CASRASSVSYIEQFF. The V and J genes are TRBV11-2 and TRBJ2-1; possibly TRBD2 for D (6 bases). The length of the CDR3 is 15 residues. The germline V gene encodes CDR1 SGHAT and CDR2 FQNNGV.

Turning to this clonotype: Being off target in a library aimed at alpha chains, this beta chain has a size of little meaning. This chain joins TRBV5-4 and TRBJ2-2; tentatively, D is TRBD1 or TRBD2 (5 bases each). The germline V gene encodes CDR1 SGHNT and CDR2 YYREEE (reference sequence). V shed 4 bases and J shed 0 bases, with 10 bases lying between them. The CDR3 has 15 amino acids. CDR3 DNA: TGTGCCAGCAGCCGGGACCCGACGAACACCGGGGAGCTGTTTTTT. It yields the protein CASSRDPTNTGELFF.

In its sample, this clonotype is medium-sized. This beta chain is a stray sequence in a library constructed for alpha chains; its clone size is not meaningful. The chain's CDR3 is CASSTYQETQYF. CDR3 DNA sequence: TGTGCCAGCTCGACGTACCAAGAGACCCAGTACTTC. The V and J genes are TRBV18 and TRBJ2-5; D call uncertain. Germline V CDR1 and CDR2: KGHSH, LQKENI. The CDR3 has 12 residues. V lost 6 bases to trimming and J lost 0 bases, with 5 bases between them. Looking up the rest from reference TRBV18 and TRBJ2-5 gives the full variable domain: NAGVMQNPRHLVRRRGQEARLRCSPMKGHSHVYWYRQLPEEGLKFMVYLQKENIIDESGMPKERFSAEFPKEGPSILRIQQVVRGDSAAYFCASSTYQETQYFGPGTRLLVL.

This clonotype is medium-sized (0.01 to 0.1%) within its sample. The library was prepared for alpha chains; this beta chain is a stray read, so its frequency means little. The rearrangement joins TRBV4-1 to TRBJ1-6, with D possibly matching TRBD1 (6 bases). V lost 9 bases, J lost 10 bases, and 16 bases lay in between. The CDR3 contains 13 residues. Germline loops: CDR1 MGHRA, CDR2 YSYEKL. The CDR3 region has the DNA TGCGCCAGTTCCCTACAGGGTGTCTCACCCCTCCACTTT. It translates to CASSLQGVSPLHF.

Ten or more counts support this clonotype. This beta chain came through as a stray read in a library set up for alpha chains, and its size says little. The gene calls are TRBV7-2 and TRBJ1-2; no definite D call. The CDR3 sequence is 12 residues long. V gave up 3 bases and J gave up 4 bases, with 6 bases separating them. Germline CDR1 reads SGHTA; CDR2 reads FQGNSA. In nucleotides, the CDR3 is TGTGCCAGCAGCTTCCGCCTCTATGGCTACACCTTC. This translates into CASSFRLYGYTF.

This clonotype was observed many times. The library was designed around alpha chains, so this beta chain is a stray read whose abundance carries little weight. V gene TRBV6-6 combines with J gene TRBJ1-5; the match to TRBD1 covers 9 bases. V lost 4 bases to trimming and J lost 2 bases; unmatched junction nucleotides: 6. CDR1 is MNHNY and CDR2 is SVGAGI in the germline V gene (reference sequence). The CDR3 is 16 amino acids. CDR3 protein: CASSSTDRGGNQPQHF. In DNA, the CDR3 is TGTGCCAGCAGTTCCACGGACAGGGGAGGCAATCAGCCCCAGCATTTT.

Ten or more counts support this clonotype. This beta chain is an unintended read in a library built for alpha chains; its size means little. This chain links TRBV20-1 with TRBJ2-7; no clear D gene. The V end lost 5 bases, the J end lost 3 bases, and 17 bases lay between the germline ends. CDR3 length equals 14 residues. Germline V gives CDR1 DFQATT, CDR2 SNEGSKA (reference sequence). CDR3 region: CSAPDAKGYYEQYF. CDR3 in DNA: TGCAGTGCTCCAGATGCCAAGGGTTACTACGAGCAGTACTTC.

This clonotype is labeled as medium-sized. This beta chain represents an off-target read in a library built for alpha chains; its size is of limited meaning. V is TRBV7-3 and J is TRBJ1-1; no reliable D call. Germline V gene sequence: CDR1 SGHTA, CDR2 FQGTGA. The CDR3 totals 13 residues. Trimming removed 8 bases at V and 0 bases at J, with 10 bases between. Here the CDR3 DNA reads TGTGCCAGCGGAGTGGGAGTGAACACTGAAGCTTTCTTT. This translates into CASGVGVNTEAFF.